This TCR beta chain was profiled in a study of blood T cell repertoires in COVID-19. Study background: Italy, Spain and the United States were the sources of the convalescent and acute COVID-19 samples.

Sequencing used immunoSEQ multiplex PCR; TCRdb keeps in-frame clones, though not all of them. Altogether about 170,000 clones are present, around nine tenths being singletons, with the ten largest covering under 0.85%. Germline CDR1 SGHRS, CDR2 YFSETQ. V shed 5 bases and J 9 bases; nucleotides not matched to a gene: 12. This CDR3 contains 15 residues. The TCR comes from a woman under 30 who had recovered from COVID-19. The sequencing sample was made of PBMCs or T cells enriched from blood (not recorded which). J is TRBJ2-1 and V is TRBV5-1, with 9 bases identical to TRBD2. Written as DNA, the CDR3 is TGCGCCAGCAGAGCCGCTGGGACTAGCTTCGTTGAGCAGTTCTTC. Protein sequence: CASRAAGTSFVEQFF.